Listed below are T cell receptor beta chains from one sample, sequenced in a study of technical replicates of blood from a few donors. Here immunoSEQ multiplex PCR was the method, and the copy in TCRdb shows in-frame clones only, minus some. The profile shows 85,000 to 100,000 clones, nearly 97% of them singletons. Material: T cells isolated from PBMCs. The receptor set was obtained from a human donor in good health. Both conserved end residues are part of each CDR3. Each record gives: clone size, V gene, J gene, CDR3 protein. Size tells how often a clone was seen (once, few, many) or the class of an expanded clone, and some rows leave it out.

abundance: NA; v_gene: TRBV28; j_gene: TRBJ2-7; CDR3aa: CASSLSTGASYEQYF
abundance: NA; v_gene: TRBV6-5; j_gene: TRBJ2-7; CDR3aa: CASSYSSGGSYEQYF
abundance: NA; v_gene: TRBV7-9; j_gene: TRBJ2-2; CDR3aa: CASSLVVGELFF
abundance: NA; v_gene: TRBV6-5; j_gene: TRBJ2-1; CDR3aa: CASTSTYQGYEQFF
abundance: NA; v_gene: TRBV7-9; j_gene: TRBJ2-7; CDR3aa: CASSNRGVRGLDYEQYF
abundance: NA; v_gene: TRBV18; j_gene: TRBJ2-4; CDR3aa: CASSAPGHPRLNIQYF
abundance: NA; v_gene: TRBV7-9; j_gene: TRBJ2-7; CDR3aa: CASSLEQGHPYF
abundance: NA; v_gene: TRBV5-1; j_gene: TRBJ2-7; CDR3aa: CASSLAGTPSSYEQYF
abundance: NA; v_gene: TRBV7-6; j_gene: TRBJ1-2; CDR3aa: CASSSETGSGGYTF
abundance: once; v_gene: TRBV18; j_gene: TRBJ1-2; CDR3aa: CASSPTGTERYGYTF
abundance: NA; v_gene: TRBV27; j_gene: TRBJ1-5; CDR3aa: CASGSSGGSNRPQHF
abundance: NA; v_gene: TRBV1; j_gene: TRBJ2-1; CDR3aa: CTSSQGVPCGGYNEQFF
abundance: NA; v_gene: TRBV5-6; j_gene: TRBJ2-7; CDR3aa: CASSQRQGGNEQYF
abundance: NA; v_gene: TRBV5-1; j_gene: TRBJ2-1; CDR3aa: CASSGQLAGSRAAYNEQFF
abundance: once; v_gene: TRBV11-3; j_gene: TRBJ1-1; CDR3aa: CASSLGQGANTEAFF
abundance: NA; v_gene: TRBV7-8; j_gene: TRBJ2-2; CDR3aa: CASSSPVDSPGELFF
abundance: NA; v_gene: TRBV2; j_gene: TRBJ2-5; CDR3aa: CASTGLQGVGTQYF
abundance: NA; v_gene: TRBV6-4; j_gene: TRBJ1-1; CDR3aa: CASSRQGVAEAFF
abundance: NA; v_gene: TRBV5-4; j_gene: TRBJ2-2; CDR3aa: CASSWDNGELFF
abundance: NA; v_gene: TRBV28; j_gene: TRBJ2-3; CDR3aa: CASSFLKTDTQYF
abundance: NA; v_gene: TRBV19; j_gene: TRBJ1-1; CDR3aa: CASSLWGHPEAFF
abundance: NA; v_gene: TRBV2; j_gene: TRBJ2-5; CDR3aa: CASSDREGGETQYF
abundance: NA; v_gene: TRBV19; j_gene: TRBJ2-7; CDR3aa: CASNTEPGQAYEQYF
abundance: NA; v_gene: TRBV5-4; j_gene: TRBJ2-5; CDR3aa: CASSFSGGQETQYF
abundance: NA; v_gene: TRBV15; j_gene: TRBJ1-1; CDR3aa: CATSRVRWGPNTEAFF
abundance: NA; v_gene: TRBV7-9; j_gene: TRBJ2-3; CDR3aa: CASSQRSPVSTDTQYF
abundance: once; v_gene: TRBV2; j_gene: TRBJ1-5; CDR3aa: CASSIGRQAYNQPQHF
abundance: NA; v_gene: TRBV7-9; j_gene: TRBJ1-6; CDR3aa: CASGEGPGSPLHF
abundance: NA; v_gene: TRBV5-1; j_gene: TRBJ2-5; CDR3aa: CASSPWPSGQETQYF
abundance: NA; v_gene: TRBV18; j_gene: TRBJ2-2; CDR3aa: CASSPWTSGSHTGELFF
abundance: NA; v_gene: TRBV12-5; j_gene: TRBJ1-2; CDR3aa: CASGLVSIMGDRGLHGYTF
abundance: once; v_gene: TRBV28; j_gene: TRBJ1-2; CDR3aa: CASSSPRRQLYGYTF
abundance: NA; v_gene: TRBV5-1; j_gene: TRBJ1-1; CDR3aa: CASSLVGVRFGEAFF
abundance: NA; v_gene: TRBV11-2; j_gene: TRBJ2-1; CDR3aa: CASRDREVNEQFF
abundance: NA; v_gene: TRBV29-1; j_gene: TRBJ2-5; CDR3aa: CSVDGGLSETQYF
abundance: NA; v_gene: TRBV27; j_gene: TRBJ1-1; CDR3aa: CASASTGFPTNTEAFF
abundance: NA; v_gene: TRBV5-1; j_gene: TRBJ1-1; CDR3aa: CASSSRAQVRNTEAFF
abundance: NA; v_gene: TRBV5-1; j_gene: TRBJ1-2; CDR3aa: CASSSAGQGNGYTF
abundance: NA; v_gene: TRBV10-3; j_gene: TRBJ2-5; CDR3aa: CAISALGAGQETQYF
abundance: NA; v_gene: TRBV6-4; j_gene: TRBJ1-1; CDR3aa: CASSADRNTEAFF
abundance: NA; v_gene: TRBV29-1; j_gene: TRBJ1-2; CDR3aa: CSVSEDSPTYGYTF
abundance: NA; v_gene: TRBV6-6; j_gene: TRBJ2-3; CDR3aa: CASSYSSGDLDTQYF
abundance: NA; v_gene: TRBV27; j_gene: TRBJ2-3; CDR3aa: CASTDLGQATDTQYF
abundance: NA; v_gene: TRBV5-1; j_gene: TRBJ1-5; CDR3aa: CASSSTRRGMLQPQHF
abundance: NA; v_gene: TRBV4-1; j_gene: TRBJ2-5; CDR3aa: CASSLSGGLQETQYF
abundance: NA; v_gene: TRBV14; j_gene: TRBJ2-7; CDR3aa: CASSQVSGSTYEQYF
abundance: NA; v_gene: TRBV5-1; j_gene: TRBJ1-3; CDR3aa: CASSSGQGATTGNTIYF
abundance: NA; v_gene: TRBV15; j_gene: TRBJ2-7; CDR3aa: CATSRAGTGFYEQYF
abundance: NA; v_gene: TRBV7-8; j_gene: TRBJ2-7; CDR3aa: CASSHSPGRDSSYEQYF
abundance: once; v_gene: TRBV14; j_gene: TRBJ1-6; CDR3aa: CASSQGFKARDNSPLHF
abundance: NA; v_gene: TRBV7-8; j_gene: TRBJ1-1; CDR3aa: CASSLERDTEAFF
abundance: NA; v_gene: TRBV4-1; j_gene: TRBJ2-5; CDR3aa: CASSQVGQREGPETQYF